This is a list of T cell receptor beta chains from one sample in a study of blood T cell repertoires in COVID-19. Assay: immunoSEQ multiplex PCR; the TCRdb copy retains only in-frame clones and omits some. The sample lists under 250,000 clones, around 82% seen once, with less than 15% in the top ten. The material sequenced was peripheral blood. The origin of the receptors is a woman aged 40 to 55 with acute or convalescent COVID-19. The CDR3 runs from the conserved cysteine through the conserved F or W. The D gene is left open where the match is weak. The size field is filled for only some rows; it gives once, few, many or a size class.

j_gene	d_gene	v_gene	abundance	CDR3nt	CDR3aa
TRBJ2-3	TRBD2	TRBV5-1	NA	TGCGCCAGCAGCTTGTGGGGTAGCGGGACTAGCACAGATACGCAGTATTTT	CASSLWGSGTSTDTQYF
TRBJ2-7	TRBD1	TRBV7-2	NA	TGTGCCAGCAGCATAAGGACAGGAACACTATCCTACGAGCAGTACTTC	CASSIRTGTLSYEQYF
TRBJ2-7	TRBD2	TRBV3-1/TRBV3-2	NA	TGTGCCAGCAGCCAACTCGGGGGGGACCATCCCTACGAGCAGTACTTC	CASSQLGGDHPYEQYF
TRBJ1-3	NA	TRBV2	NA	TGTGCCAGCAGTGCTGGAGCCTCTGGAAACACCATATATTTT	CASSAGASGNTIYF
TRBJ1-3	TRBD1	TRBV3-1/TRBV3-2	NA	TGTGCCAGCAGCCAAATAAGGGACAGATTAGGAAACACCATATATTTT	CASSQIRDRLGNTIYF
TRBJ2-1	NA	TRBV7-2	NA	TGTGCCAGCAGCTTAGATTGGCGGGGTTTAAATGAGCAGTTCTTC	CASSLDWRGLNEQFF
TRBJ2-3	TRBD2	TRBV7-6	NA	TGTGCCAGCAGCTTCCCACTAGCGGGGGGCACAGATACGCAGTATTTT	CASSFPLAGGTDTQYF
TRBJ1-2	TRBD1	TRBV19	NA	TGTGCCAGTAGGGCCCTCCGGGACAGTACCGCCTATGGCTACACCTTC	CASRALRDSTAYGYTF
TRBJ2-1	NA	TRBV11-2	NA	TGTGCCAGCAGTCAAATCCGGGGCTCCTACAATGAGCAGTTCTTC	CASSQIRGSYNEQFF
TRBJ1-6	NA	TRBV6-5	NA	TGTGCCAGCAGTTACACCAGTAATTCACCCCTCCACTTT	CASSYTSNSPLHF
TRBJ2-4	NA	TRBV20-1	NA	TGCAGTGCTAGTGAAAGACAGCGAAATATTCAGTACTTC	CSASERQRNIQYF
TRBJ1-3	TRBD1	TRBV19	NA	TGTGCCAGTAGTGCCAGGGGGCCCTCTGGAAACACCATATATTTT	CASSARGPSGNTIYF
TRBJ1-1	TRBD1	TRBV13	NA	TGTGCCAGCAGCACGCGACAGGGTTCAGAAGCTTTCTTT	CASSTRQGSEAFF
TRBJ2-7	TRBD1	TRBV24-1	NA	TGTGCCACCAGTGATTTGACGGACAGGGGGCCCTACGAGCAGTACTTC	CATSDLTDRGPYEQYF
TRBJ2-1	TRBD2	TRBV4-2	NA	TGTGCCAGCAGCCAAGTAGGGACTAGCGGCCACAATGAGCAGTTCTTC	CASSQVGTSGHNEQFF
TRBJ2-3	NA	TRBV30	NA	TGTGCCTGGAGTGTACGGTCAGATACGCAGTATTTT	CAWSVRSDTQYF
TRBJ2-3	NA	TRBV6-2/TRBV6-3	few	TGTGCCAGCAGTTACCCGGGAAGCTATAATACGCAGTATTTT	CASSYPGSYNTQYF
TRBJ1-2	TRBD1	TRBV19	NA	TGTGCCAGCGGACAGGTACGAAGTTCGAACTATGGCTACACCTTC	CASGQVRSSNYGYTF
TRBJ2-1	TRBD2	TRBV19	NA	TGTGCCAGTAGTAGGGGGGGGACTAGCATCCCTGAGCAGTTCTTC	CASSRGGTSIPEQFF
TRBJ1-5	TRBD1	TRBV6-5	NA	TGTGCCAGCAGTTCGACAGGGGGCGGTCAGCCCCAGCATTTT	CASSSTGGGQPQHF
TRBJ1-2	TRBD1	TRBV7-2	NA	TGTGCCAGCAGCTCAGGGGGACAGGCGAACTATGGCTACACCTTC	CASSSGGQANYGYTF
TRBJ2-7	NA	TRBV9	NA	TGTGCCAGCAGCGAAAGGGGTAGCAGAATCAGGGACGAGCAGTACTTC	CASSERGSRIRDEQYF
TRBJ2-7	NA	TRBV27	NA	TGTGCCAGCAGTAACAGGGTTTCCTACGAGCAGTACTTC	CASSNRVSYEQYF